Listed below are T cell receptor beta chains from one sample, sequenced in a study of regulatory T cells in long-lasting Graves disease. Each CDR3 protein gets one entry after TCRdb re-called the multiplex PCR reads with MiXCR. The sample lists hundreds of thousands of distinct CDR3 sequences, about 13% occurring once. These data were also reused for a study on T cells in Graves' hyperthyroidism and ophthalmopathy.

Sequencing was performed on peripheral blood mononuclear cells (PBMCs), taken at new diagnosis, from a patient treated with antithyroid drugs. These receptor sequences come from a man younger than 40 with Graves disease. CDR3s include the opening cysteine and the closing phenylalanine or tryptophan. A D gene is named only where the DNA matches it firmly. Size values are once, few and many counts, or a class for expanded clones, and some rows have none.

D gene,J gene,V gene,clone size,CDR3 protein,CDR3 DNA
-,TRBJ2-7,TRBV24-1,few,CATSDPSPPYEQYF,TGTGCCACCAGTGACCCATCCCCCCCCTACGAGCAGTACTTC
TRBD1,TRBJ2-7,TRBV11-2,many,CASSLSSGTGYEQYF,TGTGCCAGCAGCTTATCGTCCGGGACAGGCTACGAGCAGTACTTC
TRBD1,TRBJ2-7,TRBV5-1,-,CASSLTGTAAYEQYF,TGCGCCAGCAGCTTGACTGGGACAGCCGCCTACGAGCAGTACTTC
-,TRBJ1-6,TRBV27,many,CASSPWTGQRISPLHF,TGTGCCAGCAGTCCCTGGACCGGTCAAAGGATTTCACCCCTCCACTTT
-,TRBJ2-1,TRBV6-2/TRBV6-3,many,CATSGDGGPYNEQFF,TGTGCCACCTCCGGGGACGGCGGCCCCTACAATGAGCAGTTCTTC
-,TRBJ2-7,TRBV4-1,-,CASSQDQTGQREQYF,TGCGCCAGCAGCCAAGATCAGACAGGTCAACGGGAGCAGTACTTC
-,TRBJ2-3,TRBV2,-,CASGQRGWDTQYF,TGTGCCAGCGGGCAACGGGGGTGGGATACGCAGTATTTT
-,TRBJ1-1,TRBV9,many,CASSVGGGGLKNTEAFF,TGTGCCAGCAGCGTAGGTGGGGGCGGCCTGAAGAACACTGAAGCTTTCTTT
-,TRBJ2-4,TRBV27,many,CASRLGGLAKNIQYF,TGTGCCAGTCGGCTAGGCGGACTAGCCAAAAACATTCAGTACTTC
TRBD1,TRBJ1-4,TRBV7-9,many,CASSLGDRDRLATNEKLFF,TGTGCCAGCAGCTTAGGGGACCGGGACAGACTTGCAACTAATGAAAAACTGTTTTTT
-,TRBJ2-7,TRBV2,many,CASTRRIYYEQYF,TGTGCCAGCACCCGACGGATTTATTACGAGCAGTACTTC
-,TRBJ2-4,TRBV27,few,CASSRRENIQYF,TGTGCCAGCAGCCGACGGGAAAACATTCAGTACTTC
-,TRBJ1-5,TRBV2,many,CASGSGQYYNQPQHF,TGTGCCAGCGGATCTGGACAGTACTACAATCAGCCCCAGCATTTT
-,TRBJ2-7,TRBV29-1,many,CSVEKTNSYEQYF,TGCAGCGTTGAAAAGACGAACTCCTACGAGCAGTACTTC
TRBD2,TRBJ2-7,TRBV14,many,CASSQLAGGLYEQYF,TGTGCCAGCAGCCAATTAGCGGGAGGTCTATACGAGCAGTACTTC
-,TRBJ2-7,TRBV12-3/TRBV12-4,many,CASSLSVPYEQYF,TGTGCCAGCAGTTTATCGGTCCCCTACGAGCAGTACTTC
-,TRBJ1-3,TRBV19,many,CASWPGPSSGNTIYF,TGTGCCAGTTGGCCGGGACCGTCTTCCGGAAACACCATATATTTT
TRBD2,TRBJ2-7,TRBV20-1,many,CAVTPSGRAVGGSYEQYF,TGCGCGGTGACCCCTAGCGGGAGGGCCGTCGGGGGCTCCTACGAGCAGTACTTC
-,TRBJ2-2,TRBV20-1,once,CSARGQMYVPGELFF,TGCAGTGCTAGGGGACAAATGTATGTCCCCGGGGAGCTGTTTTTT
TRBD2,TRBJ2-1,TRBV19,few,CASGTGTSGGEQFF,TGTGCCAGTGGGACCGGGACTAGCGGGGGAGAGCAGTTCTTC
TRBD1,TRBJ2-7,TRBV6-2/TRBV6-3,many,CASSYGGQGSYEQYF,TGTGCCAGCAGCTACGGAGGACAGGGGTCCTACGAGCAGTACTTC
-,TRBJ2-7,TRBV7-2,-,CASSSGLRGEQYF,TGTGCCAGCAGCTCCGGACTGCGGGGCGAGCAGTACTTC
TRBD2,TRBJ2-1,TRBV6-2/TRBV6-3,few,CASSRRTSEYNEQFF,TGTGCCAGCAGTCGACGGACTAGCGAGTACAATGAGCAGTTCTTC
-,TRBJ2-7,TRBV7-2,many,CASSLQSSPPYEQYF,TGTGCCAGCAGCTTACAGTCTAGCCCCCCGTACGAGCAGTACTTC
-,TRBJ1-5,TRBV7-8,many,CASSLAFRVSNQPQHF,TGTGCCAGCAGCTTAGCGTTCAGGGTCAGCAATCAGCCCCAGCATTTT
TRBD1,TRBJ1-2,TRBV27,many,CASSDRGKYGYTF,TGTGCCAGCAGTGACAGGGGGAAATATGGCTACACCTTC
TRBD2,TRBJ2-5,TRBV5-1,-,CASSKGTSGTGETQYF,TGCGCCAGCAGCAAAGGGACTAGCGGAACTGGCGAGACCCAGTACTTC
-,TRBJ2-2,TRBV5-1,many,CASLGTNTGELFF,TGCGCCAGCCTCGGGACTAACACCGGGGAGCTGTTTTTT
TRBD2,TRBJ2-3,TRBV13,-,CASSRGTSADTQYF,TGTGCCAGCAGCCGGGGGACTAGCGCAGATACGCAGTATTTT
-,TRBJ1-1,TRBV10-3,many,CAIGPHRETEAFF,TGTGCCATCGGACCCCATCGGGAAACTGAAGCTTTCTTT
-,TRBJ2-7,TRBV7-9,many,CASEDSYEQYF,TGTGCCAGCGAGGACTCCTACGAGCAGTACTTC
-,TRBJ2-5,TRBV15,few,CATSRDLGGQETQYF,TGTGCCACCAGCAGAGATCTAGGGGGACAAGAGACCCAGTACTTC
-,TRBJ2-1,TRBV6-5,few,CASSYQLAVYNEQFF,TGTGCCAGCAGTTACCAACTAGCAGTATACAATGAGCAGTTCTTC
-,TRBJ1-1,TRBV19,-,CASSPSPGAGTEAFF,TGTGCCAGTAGTCCATCCCCGGGGGCTGGGACTGAAGCTTTCTTT
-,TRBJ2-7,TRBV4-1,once,CASSQGPRRGSSPYEQYF,TGCGCCAGCAGCCAAGGGCCAAGGAGGGGCTCTAGCCCCTACGAGCAGTACTTC
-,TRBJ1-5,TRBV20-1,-,CSAGAGPAWEPQHF,TGCAGTGCGGGGGCCGGCCCGGCGTGGGAGCCCCAGCATTTT
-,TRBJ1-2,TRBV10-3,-,CAISEGGEGYGYTF,TGTGCCATCAGTGAGGGGGGCGAGGGATATGGCTACACCTTC
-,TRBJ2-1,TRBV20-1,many,CSARVAGHYNEQFF,TGCAGTGCTAGAGTGGCGGGCCATTACAATGAGCAGTTCTTC
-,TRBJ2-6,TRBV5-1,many,CASSLLSSGANVLTF,TGCGCCAGCAGCTTGTTGAGCTCTGGGGCCAACGTCCTGACTTTC
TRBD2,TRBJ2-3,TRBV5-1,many,CASSSSGPATDTQYF,TGCGCCAGCAGCTCTAGCGGTCCCGCCACAGATACGCAGTATTTT
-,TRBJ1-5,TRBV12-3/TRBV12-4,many,CASSTGGGIGTNQPQHF,TGTGCCAGCAGTACGGGGGGCGGGATCGGTACGAATCAGCCCCAGCATTTT
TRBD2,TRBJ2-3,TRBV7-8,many,CASPPSGIADTQYF,TGTGCCAGCCCTCCAAGCGGGATCGCAGATACGCAGTATTTT
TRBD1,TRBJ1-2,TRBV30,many,CAWSALTGAGYGYTF,TGTGCCTGGAGTGCCCTGACAGGGGCCGGCTATGGCTACACCTTC
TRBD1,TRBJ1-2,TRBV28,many,CASSSPGGGIYGYTF,TGTGCCAGCAGTTCCCCAGGGGGCGGGATATATGGCTACACCTTC
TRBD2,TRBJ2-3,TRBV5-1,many,CASSFSGRSTDTQYF,TGCGCCAGCAGCTTTAGCGGGAGGAGCACAGATACGCAGTATTTT
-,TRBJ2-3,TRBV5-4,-,CASSPSWDSTDTQYF,TGTGCCAGCAGCCCCTCATGGGACAGCACAGATACGCAGTATTTT
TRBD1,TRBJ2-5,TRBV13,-,CASSIGTGGAETQYF,TGTGCCAGCAGCATCGGGACAGGGGGCGCGGAGACCCAGTACTTC
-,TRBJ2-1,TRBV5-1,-,CASSLTDLYNEQFF,TGCGCCAGCAGCTTGACGGACCTATACAATGAGCAGTTCTTC
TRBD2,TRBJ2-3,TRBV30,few,CAWSLGLAGATDTQYF,TGTGCCTGGAGCCTCGGACTAGCGGGAGCTACAGATACGCAGTATTTT
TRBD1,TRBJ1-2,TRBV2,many,CASGQGAGGYTF,TGTGCCAGCGGACAGGGGGCGGGTGGCTACACCTTC
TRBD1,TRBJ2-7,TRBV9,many,CASSEVTGEGEQYF,TGTGCCAGCAGCGAGGTGACAGGGGAAGGCGAGCAGTACTTC
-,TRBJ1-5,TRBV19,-,CASSIETVGQPQHF,TGTGCCAGTAGTATAGAGACAGTAGGGCAGCCCCAGCATTTT